This T cell receptor (beta chain) was sequenced for a study of beta chain features in type 1 diabetes. Study-level results: TCRB CDR3s were moderately but significantly shorter in Type 1 diabetes patients in all four CD4+ subsets.

Each sorted fraction was over 95% pure. This clone was seen a handful of times. The antigen remains undetermined. All of the isolated RNA was reverse transcribed, so expressed TCRB transcripts were sequenced. Repertoires were generated with immunoSEQ multiplex PCR, while TCRdb's copy carries only in-frame clones and drops some. The data contain tens of thousands of clones, more than 45% of them singletons. V lost 6 bases to trimming and J lost 6 bases; unmatched junction nucleotides: 9. CDR3 length equals 15 residues. The germline gives CDR1 MDHEN, CDR2 SYDVKM. V is TRBV28 and J is TRBJ1-1, with TRBD1 matching over 11 bases. The sequence was collected from a man aged 18 to 29 with type 1 diabetes. Sequencing was carried out using stem cell memory CD4+ T cells from blood. In DNA form, the CDR3 reads TGTGCCAGCAGCCGAATTGGACAGGGGGCGGCTGAAGCTTTCTTT. Translation gives CASSRIGQGAAEAFF.